The source of this T cell receptor beta chain is a study of cytomegalovirus exposure and HLA in healthy donors. The PCR was carried out with 60 Vbeta primers and 13 Jbeta primers. In the authors' workflow: The count from a later analysis was some 83 million unique TCR beta chains, some 12 million of them shared. TCRdb keeps only in-frame clones here, not all; method: immunoSEQ multiplex PCR. Clonal size and the V and J genes are those of that table, whereas D and trimming came from the DNA. The sample holds about 180,000 clones; around 81% are singletons and the top ten take 4% to 5%. The study, taken as a whole, reports: Researchers had no immune exposure information except CMV serostatus available. There were 164 TCR beta chains listed as cytomegalovirus-associated.

With respect to this clone: Its target is unknown.

Sequenced material: PBMCs. The TCR was taken from a young woman in good health and CMV-seropositive.

The CDR3 region has the DNA TGTGCCATCTCCGGCCTAGCTATCGACGAGCAGTACTTC. It codes for CAISGLAIDEQYF. J is TRBJ2-7 and V is TRBV10-3; D possibly corresponds to TRBD2 (5 bases). The V gene's germline CDR1 is ENHRY and CDR2 SYGVKD. Trimming removed 8 bases from V and 5 bases from J, with 16 bases in between. This CDR3 is built from 13 residues.